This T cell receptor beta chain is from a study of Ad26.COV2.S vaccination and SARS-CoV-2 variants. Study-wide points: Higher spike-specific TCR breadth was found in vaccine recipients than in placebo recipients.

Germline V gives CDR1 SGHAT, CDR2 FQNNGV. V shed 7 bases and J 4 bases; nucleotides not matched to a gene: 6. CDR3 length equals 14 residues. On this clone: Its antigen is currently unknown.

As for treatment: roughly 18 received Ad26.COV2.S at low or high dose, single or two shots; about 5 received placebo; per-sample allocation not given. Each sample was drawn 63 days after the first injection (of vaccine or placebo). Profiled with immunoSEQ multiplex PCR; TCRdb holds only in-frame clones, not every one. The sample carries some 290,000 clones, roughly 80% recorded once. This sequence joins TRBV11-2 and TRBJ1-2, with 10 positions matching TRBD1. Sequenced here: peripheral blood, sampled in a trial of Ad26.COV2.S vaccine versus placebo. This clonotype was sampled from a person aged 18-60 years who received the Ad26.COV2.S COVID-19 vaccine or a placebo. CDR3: CASTDRGLSYGYTF. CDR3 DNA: TGTGCCAGCACCGACAGGGGGCTGAGCTATGGCTACACCTTC.